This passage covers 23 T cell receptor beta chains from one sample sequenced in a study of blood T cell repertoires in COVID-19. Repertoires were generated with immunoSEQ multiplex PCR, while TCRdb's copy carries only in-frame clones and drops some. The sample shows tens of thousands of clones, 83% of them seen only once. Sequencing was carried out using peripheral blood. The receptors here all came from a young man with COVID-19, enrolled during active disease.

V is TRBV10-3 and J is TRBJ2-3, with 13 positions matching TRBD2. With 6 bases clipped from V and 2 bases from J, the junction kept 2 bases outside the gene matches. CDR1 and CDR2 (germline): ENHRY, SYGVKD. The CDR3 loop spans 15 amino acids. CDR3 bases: TGTGCCATCAGGGGGACTAGCGGGACCACAGATACGCAGTATTTT. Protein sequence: CAIRGTSGTTDTQYF.

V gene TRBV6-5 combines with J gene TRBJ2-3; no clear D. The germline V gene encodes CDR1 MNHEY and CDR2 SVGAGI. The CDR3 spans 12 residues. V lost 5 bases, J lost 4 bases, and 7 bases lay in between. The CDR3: CASSPSADTQYF. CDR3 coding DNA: TGTGCCAGCAGTCCAAGCGCAGATACGCAGTATTTT.

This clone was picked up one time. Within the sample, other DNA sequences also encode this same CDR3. The CDR3 nucleotides read TGCGCCAGCAGCTTGGGAACTAGCGGATACACAGATACGCAGTATTTT. It translates to CASSLGTSGYTDTQYF. The chain uses TRBV5-1 and TRBJ2-3; TRBD2 aligns across 8 bases. Per germline, CDR1 SGHRS and CDR2 YFSETQ. The CDR3 spans 16 residues. With V trimmed by 0 bases and J by 2 bases, 5 bases remained unmatched.

The CDR3 DNA reads TGTGCCAGCTCGCAGGGACAGGGTTCTGGAAACACCATATATTTT. Its protein product is CASSQGQGSGNTIYF. The chain uses TRBV18 and TRBJ1-3; 9 positions match TRBD1. The V gene's germline CDR1 is KGHSH and CDR2 LQKENI. V was pared by 6 bases and J by 1 base, with 4 bases of the junction left unmatched. The CDR3 is 15 amino acids.

In nucleotides, the CDR3 is TGTGCCAGCAGTCAGAAGCGGGAGTCCTCCTACGAGCAGTACTTC. Protein: CASSQKRESSYEQYF. J is TRBJ2-7 and V is TRBV27, with 8 bases identical to TRBD2. Looked up from germline, CDR1 is MNHEY and CDR2 is SMNVEV (reference sequence). The CDR3 runs to 15 residues. The V gene end was trimmed by 5 bases and the J gene end by 0 bases; junction bases not matched to a gene: 6.

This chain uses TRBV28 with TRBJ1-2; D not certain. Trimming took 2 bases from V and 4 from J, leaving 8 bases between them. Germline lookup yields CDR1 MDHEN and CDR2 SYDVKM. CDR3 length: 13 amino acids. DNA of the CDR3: TGTGCCAGCAGTTTACCGGTCTCCTATGGCTACACCTTC. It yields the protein CASSLPVSYGYTF.

The CDR3 loop reads CASSLWTGAGNEQFF. Written as DNA, the CDR3 is TGTGCCAGCAGCTTGTGGACAGGGGCCGGAAATGAGCAGTTCTTC. The rearrangement joins TRBV11-2 to TRBJ2-1; TRBD1 matches at 9 bases. J lost 7 bases, V lost 3 bases, and 7 bases had no gene match. CDR3 length equals 15 residues. CDR1 is SGHAT and CDR2 is FQNNGV in the germline V gene.

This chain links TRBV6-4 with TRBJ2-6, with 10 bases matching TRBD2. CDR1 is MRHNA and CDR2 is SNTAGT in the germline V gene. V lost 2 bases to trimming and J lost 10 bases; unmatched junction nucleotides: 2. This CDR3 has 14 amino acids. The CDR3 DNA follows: TGTGCCAGCAGTGACGGGGGACTAGCGAACGTCCTGACTTTC. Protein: CASSDGGLANVLTF.

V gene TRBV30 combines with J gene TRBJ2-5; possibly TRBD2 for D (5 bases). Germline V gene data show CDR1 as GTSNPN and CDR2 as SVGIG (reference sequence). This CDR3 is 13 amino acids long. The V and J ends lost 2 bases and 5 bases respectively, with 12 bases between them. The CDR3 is CAWSRGWSETQYF. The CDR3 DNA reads TGTGCCTGGAGTCGCGGGTGGTCGGAGACCCAGTACTTC.

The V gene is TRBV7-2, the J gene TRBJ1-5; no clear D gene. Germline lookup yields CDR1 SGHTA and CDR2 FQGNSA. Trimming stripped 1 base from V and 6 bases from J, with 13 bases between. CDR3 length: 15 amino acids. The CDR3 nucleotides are TGTGCCAGCAGCTTAGGTCAGGTATATTTTCAGCCCCAGCATTTT. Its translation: CASSLGQVYFQPQHF.

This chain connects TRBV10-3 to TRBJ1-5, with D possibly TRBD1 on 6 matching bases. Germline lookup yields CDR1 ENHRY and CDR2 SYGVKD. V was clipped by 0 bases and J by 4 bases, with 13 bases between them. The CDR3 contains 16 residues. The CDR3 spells CAISESKRTGNQPQHF. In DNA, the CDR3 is TGTGCCATCAGTGAGTCGAAAAGAACAGGGAATCAGCCCCAGCATTTT.

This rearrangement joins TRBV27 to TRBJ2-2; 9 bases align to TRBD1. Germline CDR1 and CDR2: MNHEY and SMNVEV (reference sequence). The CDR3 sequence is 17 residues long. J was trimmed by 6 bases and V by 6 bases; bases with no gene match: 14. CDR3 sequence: CASRPNLGTGISGELFF. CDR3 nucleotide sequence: TGTGCCAGCAGACCAAACTTGGGGACAGGGATATCCGGGGAGCTGTTTTTT.

The CDR3 region has the DNA TGTGCCAGCTGCCCGGTCCAGGGCAAAGAGACCCAGTACTTC. As protein: CASCPVQGKETQYF. The V and J genes are TRBV18 and TRBJ2-5; TRBD1 might be the D (5 bases). CDR1 KGHSH and CDR2 LQKENI come from the germline V gene. V lost 7 bases and J lost 3, with 15 bases in between. The CDR3 is 14 residues long.

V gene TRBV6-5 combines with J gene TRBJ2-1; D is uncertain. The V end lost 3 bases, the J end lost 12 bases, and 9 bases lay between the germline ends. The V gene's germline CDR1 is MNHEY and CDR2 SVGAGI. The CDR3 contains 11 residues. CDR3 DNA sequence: TGTGCCAGCAGTTATGGCACGGGGCAGTTCTTC. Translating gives CASSYGTGQFF.

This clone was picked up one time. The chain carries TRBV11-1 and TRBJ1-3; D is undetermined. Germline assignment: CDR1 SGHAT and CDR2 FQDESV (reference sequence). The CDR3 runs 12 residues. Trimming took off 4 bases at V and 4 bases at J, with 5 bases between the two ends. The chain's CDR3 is CASSYIGNTIYF. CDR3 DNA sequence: TGTGCCAGCAGCTACATCGGAAACACCATATATTTT.

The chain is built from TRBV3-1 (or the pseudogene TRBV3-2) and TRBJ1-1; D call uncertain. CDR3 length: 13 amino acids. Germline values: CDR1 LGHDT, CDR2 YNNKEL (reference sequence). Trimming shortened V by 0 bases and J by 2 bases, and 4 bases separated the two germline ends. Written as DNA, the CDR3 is TGTGCCAGCAGCCAAGACGTTAACACTGAAGCTTTCTTT. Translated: CASSQDVNTEAFF.

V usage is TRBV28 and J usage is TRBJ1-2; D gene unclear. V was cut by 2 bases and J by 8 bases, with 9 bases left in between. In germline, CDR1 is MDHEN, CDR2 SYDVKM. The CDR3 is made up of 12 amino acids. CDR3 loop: CASSLIGGGYTF. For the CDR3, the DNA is TGTGCCAGCAGTTTAATAGGAGGGGGCTACACCTTC.

CDR3 loop: CASSVEEVTYNEQFF. Written as DNA, the CDR3 is TGTGCCAGCAGCGTAGAGGAGGTCACCTACAATGAGCAGTTCTTC. The V gene is TRBV9, the J gene TRBJ2-1; D possibly corresponds to TRBD2 (5 bases). The CDR3 has 15 amino acids. Germline-derived CDR1 and CDR2 are SGDLS and YYNGEE. V lost 0 bases, J lost 2 bases, and 9 bases lay in between.

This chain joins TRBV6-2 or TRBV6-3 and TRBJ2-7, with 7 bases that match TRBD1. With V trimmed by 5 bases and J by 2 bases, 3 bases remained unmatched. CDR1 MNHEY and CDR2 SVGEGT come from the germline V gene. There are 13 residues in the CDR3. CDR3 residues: CASSPTGAYEQYF. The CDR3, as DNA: TGTGCCAGCAGTCCAACAGGGGCCTACGAGCAGTACTTC.

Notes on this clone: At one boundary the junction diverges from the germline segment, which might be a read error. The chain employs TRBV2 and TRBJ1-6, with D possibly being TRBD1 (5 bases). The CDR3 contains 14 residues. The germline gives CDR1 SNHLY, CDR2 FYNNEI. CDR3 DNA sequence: TGTGCCAGCAGTAGGGGCTCCAATAATTCACCCCTCCACTTT. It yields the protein CASSRGSNNSPLHF.

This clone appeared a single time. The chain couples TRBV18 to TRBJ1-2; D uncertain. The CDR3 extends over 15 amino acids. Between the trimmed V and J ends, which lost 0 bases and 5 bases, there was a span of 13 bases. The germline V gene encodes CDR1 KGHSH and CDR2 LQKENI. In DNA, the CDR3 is TGTGCCAGCTCACCACCGAATACCGGTAGTTATGGCTACACCTTC. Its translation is CASSPPNTGSYGYTF.

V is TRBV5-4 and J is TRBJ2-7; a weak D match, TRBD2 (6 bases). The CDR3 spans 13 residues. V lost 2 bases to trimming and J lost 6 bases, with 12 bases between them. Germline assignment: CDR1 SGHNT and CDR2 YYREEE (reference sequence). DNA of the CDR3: TGTGCCAGCAGCTTCTCGGGAGACGGCGAGCAGTACTTC. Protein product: CASSFSGDGEQYF.

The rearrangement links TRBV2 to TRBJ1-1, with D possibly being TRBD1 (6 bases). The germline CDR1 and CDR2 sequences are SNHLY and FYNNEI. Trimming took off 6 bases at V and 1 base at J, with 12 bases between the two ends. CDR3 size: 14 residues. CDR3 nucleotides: TGTGCCAGCAGCGCGACAGGTACGAACACTGAAGCTTTCTTT. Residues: CASSATGTNTEAFF.